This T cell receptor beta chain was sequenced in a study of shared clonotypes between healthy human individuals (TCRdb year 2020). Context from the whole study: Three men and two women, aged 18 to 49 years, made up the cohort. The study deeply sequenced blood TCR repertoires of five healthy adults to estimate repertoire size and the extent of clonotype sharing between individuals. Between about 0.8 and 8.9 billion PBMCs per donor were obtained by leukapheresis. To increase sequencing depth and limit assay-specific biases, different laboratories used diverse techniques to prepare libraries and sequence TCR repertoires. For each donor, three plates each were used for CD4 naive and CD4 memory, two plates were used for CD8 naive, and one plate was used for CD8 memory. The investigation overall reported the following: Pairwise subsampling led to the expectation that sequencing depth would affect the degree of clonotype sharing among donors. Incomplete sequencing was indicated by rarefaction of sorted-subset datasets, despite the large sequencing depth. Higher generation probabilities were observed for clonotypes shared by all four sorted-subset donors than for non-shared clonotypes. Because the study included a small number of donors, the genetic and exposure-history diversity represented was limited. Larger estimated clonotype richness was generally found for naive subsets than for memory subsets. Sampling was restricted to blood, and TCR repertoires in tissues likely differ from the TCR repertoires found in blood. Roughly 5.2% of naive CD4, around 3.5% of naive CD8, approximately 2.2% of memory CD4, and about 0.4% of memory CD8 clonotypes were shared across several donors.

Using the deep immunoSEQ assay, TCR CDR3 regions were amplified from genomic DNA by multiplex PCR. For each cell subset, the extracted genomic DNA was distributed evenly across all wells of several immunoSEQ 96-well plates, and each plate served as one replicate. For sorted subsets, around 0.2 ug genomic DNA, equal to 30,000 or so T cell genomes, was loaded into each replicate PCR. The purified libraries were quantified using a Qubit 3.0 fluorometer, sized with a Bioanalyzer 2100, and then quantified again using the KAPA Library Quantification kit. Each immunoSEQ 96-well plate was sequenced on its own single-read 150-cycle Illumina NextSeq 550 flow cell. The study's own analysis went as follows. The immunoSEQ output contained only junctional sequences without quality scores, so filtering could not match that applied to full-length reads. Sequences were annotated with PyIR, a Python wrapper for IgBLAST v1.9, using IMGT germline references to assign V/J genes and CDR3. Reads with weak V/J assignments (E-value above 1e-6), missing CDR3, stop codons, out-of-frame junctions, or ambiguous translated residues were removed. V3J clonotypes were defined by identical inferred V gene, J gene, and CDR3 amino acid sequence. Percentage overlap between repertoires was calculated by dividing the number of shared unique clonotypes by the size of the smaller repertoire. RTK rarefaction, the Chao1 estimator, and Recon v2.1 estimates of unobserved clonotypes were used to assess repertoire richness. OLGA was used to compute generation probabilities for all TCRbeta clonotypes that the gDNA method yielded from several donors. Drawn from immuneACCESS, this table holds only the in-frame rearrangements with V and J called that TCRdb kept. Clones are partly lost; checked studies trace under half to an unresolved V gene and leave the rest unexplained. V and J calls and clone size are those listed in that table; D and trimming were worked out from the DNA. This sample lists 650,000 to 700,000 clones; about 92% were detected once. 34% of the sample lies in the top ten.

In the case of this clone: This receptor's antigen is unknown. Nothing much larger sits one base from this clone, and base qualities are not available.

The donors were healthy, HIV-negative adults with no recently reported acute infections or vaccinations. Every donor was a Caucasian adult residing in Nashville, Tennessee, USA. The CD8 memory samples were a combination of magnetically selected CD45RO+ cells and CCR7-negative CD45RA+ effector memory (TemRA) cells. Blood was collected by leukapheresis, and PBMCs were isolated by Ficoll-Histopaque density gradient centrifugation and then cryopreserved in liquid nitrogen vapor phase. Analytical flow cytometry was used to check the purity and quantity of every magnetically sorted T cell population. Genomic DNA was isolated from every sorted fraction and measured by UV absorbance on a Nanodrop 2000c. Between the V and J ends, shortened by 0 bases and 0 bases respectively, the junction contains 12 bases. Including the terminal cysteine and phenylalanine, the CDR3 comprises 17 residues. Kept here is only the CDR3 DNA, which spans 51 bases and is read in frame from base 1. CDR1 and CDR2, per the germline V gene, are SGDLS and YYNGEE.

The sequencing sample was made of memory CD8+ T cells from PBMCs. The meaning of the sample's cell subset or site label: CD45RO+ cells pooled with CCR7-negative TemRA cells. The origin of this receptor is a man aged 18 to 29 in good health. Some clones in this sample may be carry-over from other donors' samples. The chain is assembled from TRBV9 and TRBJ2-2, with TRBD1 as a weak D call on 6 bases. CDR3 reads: CASSVGRTVANTGELFF. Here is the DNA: TGTGCCAGCAGCGTAGGTCGGACAGTTGCGAACACCGGGGAGCTGTTTTTT.